The clone carrying this T cell receptor (beta chain) occurred many times. The data stem from a study of T cells in Graves' hyperthyroidism and ophthalmopathy. Study-wide background: Upon initial diagnosis and before any treatment, peripheral blood was collected.

The CDR3 runs to 14 residues. Germline-derived CDR1 and CDR2 are MDHEN and SYDVKM. The ends were cut back, 2 bases at V and 5 bases at J, with 9 bases in the middle. Amplified regions were TCR beta CDR3 sequences from RNA transcripts. Primed by the HTBI set, a first-round RT-PCR was run on the TCR CDR3. TCRdb reanalysed the multiplex PCR reads using MiXCR and keeps one entry per CDR3 protein. The sample contains under 800,000 distinct CDR3 sequences, about 14% of which appear only once. Exclusion of a patient resulted from uncontrolled infection, other autoimmune disease, pregnancy or lactation. Thyroid ultrasound and orbital computed tomography, with clinical symptoms and serum thyroxine and TRAb, informed diagnoses.

Specimen: blood. The TCR comes from a young woman with Graves' hyperthyroidism. The rearrangement links TRBV28 to TRBJ2-2; no firm D call. CDR3 in amino acids: CASSLRRVTGELFF. The DNA of the CDR3 is TGTGCCAGCAGTTTACGTCGGGTTACCGGGGAGCTGTTTTTT.